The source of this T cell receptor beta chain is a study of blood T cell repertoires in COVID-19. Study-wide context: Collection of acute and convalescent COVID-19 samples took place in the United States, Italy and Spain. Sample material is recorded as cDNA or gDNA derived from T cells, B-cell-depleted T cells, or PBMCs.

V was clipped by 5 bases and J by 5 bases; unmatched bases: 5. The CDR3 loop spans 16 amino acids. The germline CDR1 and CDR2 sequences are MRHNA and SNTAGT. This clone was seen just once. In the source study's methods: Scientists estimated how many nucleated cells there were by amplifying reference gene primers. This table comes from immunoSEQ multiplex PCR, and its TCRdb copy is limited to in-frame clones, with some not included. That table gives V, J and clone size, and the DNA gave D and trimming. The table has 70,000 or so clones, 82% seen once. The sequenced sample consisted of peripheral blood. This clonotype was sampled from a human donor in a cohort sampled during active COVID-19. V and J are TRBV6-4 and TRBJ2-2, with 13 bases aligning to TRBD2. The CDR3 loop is CASSPGTSGITGELFF. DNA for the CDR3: TGTGCCAGCAGTCCCGGGACTAGCGGGATTACCGGGGAGCTGTTTTTT.